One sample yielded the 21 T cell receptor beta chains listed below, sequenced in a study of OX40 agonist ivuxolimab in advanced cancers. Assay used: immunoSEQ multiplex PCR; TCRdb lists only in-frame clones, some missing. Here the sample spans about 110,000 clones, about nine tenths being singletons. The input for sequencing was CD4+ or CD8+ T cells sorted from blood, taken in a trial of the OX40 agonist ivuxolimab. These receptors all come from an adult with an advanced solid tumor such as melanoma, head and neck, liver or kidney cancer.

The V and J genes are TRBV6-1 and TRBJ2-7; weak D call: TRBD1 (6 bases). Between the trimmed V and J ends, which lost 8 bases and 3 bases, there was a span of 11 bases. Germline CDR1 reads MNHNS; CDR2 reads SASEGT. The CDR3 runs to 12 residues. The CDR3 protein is CASRSQGYEQYF. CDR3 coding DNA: TGTGCCAGCCGTTCACAGGGCTACGAGCAGTACTTC.

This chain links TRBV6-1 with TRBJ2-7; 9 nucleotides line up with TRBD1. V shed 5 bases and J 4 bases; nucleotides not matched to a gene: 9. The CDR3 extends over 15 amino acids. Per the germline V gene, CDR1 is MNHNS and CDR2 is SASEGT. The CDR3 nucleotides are TGTGCCAGCAGTACAACAGGGGGCAGGTTTTACGAGCAGTACTTC. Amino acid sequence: CASSTTGGRFYEQYF.

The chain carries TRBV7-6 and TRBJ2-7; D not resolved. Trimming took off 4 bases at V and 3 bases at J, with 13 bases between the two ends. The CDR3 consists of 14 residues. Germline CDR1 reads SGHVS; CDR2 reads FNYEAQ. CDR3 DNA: TGTGCCAGCAGCTCATCAAGGTTAGTCTACGAGCAGTACTTC. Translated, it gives CASSSSRLVYEQYF.

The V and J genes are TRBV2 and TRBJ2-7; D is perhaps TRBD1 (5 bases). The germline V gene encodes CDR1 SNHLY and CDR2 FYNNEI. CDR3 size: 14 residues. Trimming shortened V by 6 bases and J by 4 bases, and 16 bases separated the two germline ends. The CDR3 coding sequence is TGTGCCAGCAGCCTCCCCCAGGGTACGTACGAGCAGTACTTC. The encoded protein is CASSLPQGTYEQYF.

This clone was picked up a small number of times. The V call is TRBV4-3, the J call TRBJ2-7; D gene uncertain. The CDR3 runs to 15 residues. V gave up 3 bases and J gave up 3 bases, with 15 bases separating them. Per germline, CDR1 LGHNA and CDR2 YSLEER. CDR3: CASSQEPRTLYEQYF. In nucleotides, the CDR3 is TGCGCCAGCAGCCAGGAGCCCCGGACCCTCTACGAGCAGTACTTC.

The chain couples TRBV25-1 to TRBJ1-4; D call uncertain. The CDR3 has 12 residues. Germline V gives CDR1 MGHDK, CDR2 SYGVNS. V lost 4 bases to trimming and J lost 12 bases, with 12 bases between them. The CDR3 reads CASSAWTAELFF. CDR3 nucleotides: TGTGCCAGCAGTGCATGGACGGCTGAACTGTTTTTT.

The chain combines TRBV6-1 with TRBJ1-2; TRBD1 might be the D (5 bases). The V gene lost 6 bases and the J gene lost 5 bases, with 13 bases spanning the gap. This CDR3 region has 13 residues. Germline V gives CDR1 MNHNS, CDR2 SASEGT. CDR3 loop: CASSAGFRYGYTF. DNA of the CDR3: TGTGCCAGCAGCGCAGGGTTTCGGTATGGCTACACCTTC.

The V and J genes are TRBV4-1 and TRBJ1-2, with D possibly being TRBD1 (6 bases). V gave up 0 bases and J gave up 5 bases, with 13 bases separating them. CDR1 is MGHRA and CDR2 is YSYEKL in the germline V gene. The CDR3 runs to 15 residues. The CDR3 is CASSQDRPGAYGYTF. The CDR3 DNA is TGCGCCAGCAGCCAAGATCGCCCAGGGGCTTATGGCTACACCTTC.

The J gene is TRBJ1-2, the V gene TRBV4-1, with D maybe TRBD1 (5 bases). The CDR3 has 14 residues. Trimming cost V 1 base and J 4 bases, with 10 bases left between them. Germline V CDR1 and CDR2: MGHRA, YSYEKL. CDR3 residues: CASSQVNQGYGYTF. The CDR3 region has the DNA TGCGCCAGCAGCCAAGTAAATCAGGGCTATGGCTACACCTTC.

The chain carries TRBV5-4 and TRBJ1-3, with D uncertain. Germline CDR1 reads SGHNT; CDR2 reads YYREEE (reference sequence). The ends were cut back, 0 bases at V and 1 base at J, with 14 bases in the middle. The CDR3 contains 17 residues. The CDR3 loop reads CASSLAGRSFSGNTIYF. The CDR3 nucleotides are TGTGCCAGCAGCTTGGCCGGCAGGAGTTTTTCTGGAAACACCATATATTTT.

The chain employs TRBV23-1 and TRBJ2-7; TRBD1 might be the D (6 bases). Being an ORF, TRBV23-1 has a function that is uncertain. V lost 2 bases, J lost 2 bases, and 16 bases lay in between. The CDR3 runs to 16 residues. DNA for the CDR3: TGCGCCAGCAGTCAAATGGCGTGGGACAAAGCCTACGAGCAGTACTTC. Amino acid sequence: CASSQMAWDKAYEQYF.

The CDR3 nucleotides read TGCGCCAGCAGCCCCTATCACTCTGGGGCCAACGTCCTGACTTTC. Translation gives CASSPYHSGANVLTF. The chain recombines TRBV4-1 with TRBJ2-6; D is unclear. The CDR3 spans 15 residues. Germline V CDR1 and CDR2: MGHRA, YSYEKL. V lost 4 bases and J lost 0, with 7 bases in between.

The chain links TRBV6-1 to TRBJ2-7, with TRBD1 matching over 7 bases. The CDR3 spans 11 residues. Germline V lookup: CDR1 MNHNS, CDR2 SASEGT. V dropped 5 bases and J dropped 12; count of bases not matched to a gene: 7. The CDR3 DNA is TGTGCCAGCAGTCCCGACAGGGACCCGTACTTC. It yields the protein CASSPDRDPYF.

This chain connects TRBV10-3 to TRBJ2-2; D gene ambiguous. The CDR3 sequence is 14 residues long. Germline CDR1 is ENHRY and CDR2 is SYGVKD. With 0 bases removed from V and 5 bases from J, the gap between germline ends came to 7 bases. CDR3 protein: CAISESIRTGELFF. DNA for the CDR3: TGTGCCATCAGTGAGTCGATCAGAACCGGGGAGCTGTTTTTT.

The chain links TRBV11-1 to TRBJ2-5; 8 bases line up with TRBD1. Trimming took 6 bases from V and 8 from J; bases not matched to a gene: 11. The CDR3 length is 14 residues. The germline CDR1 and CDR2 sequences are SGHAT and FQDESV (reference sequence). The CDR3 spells CASSPGGQADTQYF. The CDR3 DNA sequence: TGTGCCAGCAGTCCAGGGGGACAGGCCGATACCCAGTACTTC.

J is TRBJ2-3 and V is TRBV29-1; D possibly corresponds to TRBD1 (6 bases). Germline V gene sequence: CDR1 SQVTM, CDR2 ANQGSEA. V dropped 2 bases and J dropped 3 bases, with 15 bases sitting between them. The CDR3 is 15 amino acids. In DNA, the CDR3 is TGCAGCGTTGAAATTATTAACAGGGCAACAGATACGCAGTATTTT. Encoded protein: CSVEIINRATDTQYF.

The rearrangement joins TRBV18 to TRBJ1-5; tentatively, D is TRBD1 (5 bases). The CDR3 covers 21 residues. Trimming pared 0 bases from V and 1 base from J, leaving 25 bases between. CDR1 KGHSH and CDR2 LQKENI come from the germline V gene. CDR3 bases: TGTGCCAGCTCACCACCGGGATTAGGAAGCCCCCCAGGGAACAGCAATCAGCCCCAGCATTTT. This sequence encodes CASSPPGLGSPPGNSNQPQHF.

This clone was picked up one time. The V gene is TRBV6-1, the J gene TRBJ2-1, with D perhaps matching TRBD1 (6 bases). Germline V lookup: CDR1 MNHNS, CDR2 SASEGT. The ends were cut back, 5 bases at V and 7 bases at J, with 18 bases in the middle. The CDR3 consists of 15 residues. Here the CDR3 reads CASSRQGLLENEQFF. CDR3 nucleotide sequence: TGTGCCAGCAGTCGCCAGGGGCTACTTGAGAATGAGCAGTTCTTC.

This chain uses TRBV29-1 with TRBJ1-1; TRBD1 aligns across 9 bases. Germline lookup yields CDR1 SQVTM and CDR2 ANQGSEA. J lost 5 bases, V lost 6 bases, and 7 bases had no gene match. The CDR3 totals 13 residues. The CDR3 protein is CSVMNRGQTEAFF. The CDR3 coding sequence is TGCAGCGTGATGAACAGGGGGCAGACTGAAGCTTTCTTT.

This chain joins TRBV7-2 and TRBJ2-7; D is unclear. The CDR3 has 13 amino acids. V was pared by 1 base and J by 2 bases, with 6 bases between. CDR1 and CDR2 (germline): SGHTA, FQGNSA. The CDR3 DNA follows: TGTGCCAGCAGCTTAGGGGCTCCCTACGAGCAGTACTTC. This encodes CASSLGAPYEQYF.

CDR3 sequence reads: CASTAGAGANVLTF. The CDR3 nucleotides are TGTGCCAGCACAGCAGGGGCTGGGGCCAACGTCCTGACTTTC. V is TRBV28 and J is TRBJ2-6; maybe TRBD1 (6 bases). CDR1 and CDR2 from the germline V gene are MDHEN and SYDVKM. The CDR3 is made up of 14 amino acids. V lost 7 bases and J 2 bases, leaving 9 bases between the germline ends. The whole variable domain, remainder taken from reference TRBV28 and TRBJ2-6, is DVKVTQSSRYLVKRTGEKVFLECVQDMDHENMFWYRQDPGLGLRLIYFSYDVKMKEKGDIPEGYSVSREKKERFSLILESASTNQTSMYLCASTAGAGANVLTFGAGSRLTVL.